This T cell receptor (beta chain) was captured by sequencing in a study of T cell changes during pregnancy in multiple sclerosis. Sequenced by immunoSEQ multiplex PCR; TCRdb stores in-frame clones only, minus some. The sample lists 45,000 or so clones; 80% to 95% were seen once. Looked up from germline, CDR1 is SGHAT and CDR2 is FQNNGV. The CDR3 covers 13 residues. Trimming took 8 bases from V and 4 from J, leaving 15 bases between them. This rearrangement joins TRBV11-2 to TRBJ2-7; the D gene is possibly TRBD1 (6 bases). The sequence was obtained from a female donor with multiple sclerosis, enrolled in a pregnancy study. The source material was CD8+ T cells from peripheral blood mononuclear cells, sampled after pregnancy. This chain's CDR3 is CASGRGPLYEQYF. As DNA, the CDR3 is TGTGCCAGCGGCAGGGGACCCCTTTACGAGCAGTACTTC.